Each of the 22 T cell receptor beta chains below was sequenced from the same sample in a study of T cell responses to AZD1222 COVID-19 vaccine. Sequenced by immunoSEQ multiplex PCR; TCRdb stores in-frame clones only, minus some. Among about 100,000 clones listed, approximately 89% were seen once. The specimen comprised peripheral blood, sampled 28 days after the second AZD1222 dose. These TCRs come from an adult who received the AZD1222 COVID-19 vaccine.

The chain uses TRBV11-2 and TRBJ2-1; D is unresolved. The CDR3 is 13 residues long. V was clipped by 2 bases and J by 4 bases, with 6 bases between them. The V gene's germline CDR1 is SGHAT and CDR2 FQNNGV. CDR3 DNA: TGTGCCAGCAGCTTACCACAATACAATGAGCAGTTCTTC. Protein: CASSLPQYNEQFF.

In its sample, this clone was seen a few times. The V call is TRBV7-9, the J call TRBJ1-6; 7 nucleotides line up with TRBD1. Germline V gene data show CDR1 as SEHNR and CDR2 as FQNEAQ (reference sequence). The V and J ends lost 6 bases and 7 bases, in that order; junction bases with no gene match: 15. CDR3 length: 17 amino acids. CDR3 in DNA: TGTGCCAGCAGATACACAGAGATAGGGGGCGCGAATTCACCCCTCCACTTT. Translating it yields CASRYTEIGGANSPLHF. Drawing the rest from reference TRBV7-9 and TRBJ1-6, the complete variable domain is DTGVSQNPRHKITKRGQNVTFRCDPISEHNRLYWYRQTLGQGPEFLTYFQNEAQLEKSRLLSDRFSAERPKGSFSTLEIQRTEQGDSAMYLCASRYTEIGGANSPLHFGNGTRLTVT.

This clone was seen once. At one end, the junction sequence differs from germline, possibly due to a read error. The chain links TRBV19 to TRBJ1-2; D perhaps matches TRBD1 (5 bases). Looked up from germline, CDR1 is LNHDA and CDR2 is SQIVND (reference sequence). This CDR3 region has 16 residues. The CDR3 DNA is TGTGCCAGTACCGGACGGGAGGGGAAGGCTAAGTATGGCTACACCTTC. This sequence encodes CASTGREGKAKYGYTF. The variable domain in full, completed from reference TRBV19 and TRBJ1-2, reads DGGITQSPKYLFRKEGQNVTLSCEQNLNHDAMYWYRQDPGQGLRLIYYSQIVNDFQKGDIAEGYSVSREKKESFPLTVTSAQKNPTAFYLCASTGREGKAKYGYTFGSGTRLTVV.

This chain connects TRBV24-1 to TRBJ2-5, with 8 bases that match TRBD1. Losses at the gene ends were 9 bases for V and 4 bases for J; bases not matched to a gene: 12. The CDR3 is 15 residues long. CDR1 is KGHDR, CDR2 SFDVKD, per germline. CDR3 in amino acids: CATGDRQGLRETQYF. The CDR3 nucleotides read TGTGCCACCGGGGATAGACAGGGGTTGAGAGAGACCCAGTACTTC.

The chain has TRBV27 and TRBJ2-2; the D is unclear. Germline CDR1 MNHEY, CDR2 SMNVEV (reference sequence). V shed 4 bases and J shed 4 bases, with 4 bases lying between them. CDR3 length equals 12 residues. The CDR3 DNA sequence: TGTGCCAGCAGTTCCCCCACCGGGGAGCTGTTTTTT. This sequence encodes CASSSPTGELFF.

The chain links TRBV3-1 (or the pseudogene TRBV3-2) to TRBJ2-3; D gene uncertain. The V and J ends lost 1 base and 0 bases respectively, with 8 bases between them. This CDR3 is built from 15 residues. CDR1 is LGHDT, CDR2 YNNKEL, per germline (reference sequence). In DNA form, the CDR3 reads TGTGCCAGCAGCCAAGCCCCGAGGAGCACAGATACGCAGTATTTT. Its protein is CASSQAPRSTDTQYF.

In this sample, this clone turned up once. This chain joins TRBV6-5 and TRBJ2-5; 7 positions match TRBD1. The V and J ends lost 2 bases and 3 bases, in that order; junction bases with no gene match: 3. CDR3 size: 14 residues. Germline V lookup: CDR1 MNHEY, CDR2 SVGAGI. The CDR3 loop reads CASSYDRVKETQYF. DNA of the CDR3: TGTGCCAGCAGTTACGACAGGGTAAAAGAGACCCAGTACTTC.

The chain recombines TRBV5-6 with TRBJ1-3; 8 bases are shared with TRBD1. The CDR3 sequence is 15 residues long. Germline V gene lookup returns CDR1 SGHDT and CDR2 YYEEEE. Trimming at V came to 4 bases and at J to 4 bases, leaving 7 bases not matched to a gene. The CDR3 reads CASSPPTGEGNTIYF. CDR3 nucleotides: TGTGCCAGCAGCCCACCGACAGGGGAAGGAAACACCATATATTTT.

The chain joins TRBV9 to TRBJ1-5; a possible D gene is TRBD1 (5 bases). The CDR3 spans 16 residues. The germline V and J ends were trimmed by 4 bases and 4 bases, with 18 bases remaining between them. Germline CDR1 SGDLS, CDR2 YYNGEE. CDR3 amino acids: CASSPKGSKKNQPQHF. CDR3 DNA: TGTGCCAGCAGCCCAAAGGGGTCGAAGAAAAATCAGCCCCAGCATTTT.

This chain joins TRBV7-9 and TRBJ2-3; 12 nucleotides match TRBD2. The CDR3 is made up of 16 amino acids. Germline assignment: CDR1 SEHNR and CDR2 FQNEAQ (reference sequence). Trimming cost V 5 bases and J 8 bases; bases outside gene matches: 11. CDR3 DNA: TGTGCCAGCAGCCCCCGGACTAGCGGGGACTCGGGTACGCAGTATTTT. Amino acid sequence: CASSPRTSGDSGTQYF.

V is TRBV5-6 and J is TRBJ2-7, with D perhaps matching TRBD1 (5 bases). CDR3 size: 11 residues. CDR1 and CDR2 (germline): SGHDT, YYEEEE. V lost 1 base and J lost 7, with 6 bases in between. The CDR3 region is CASSLQGEQYF. Written as DNA, the CDR3 is TGTGCCAGCAGCTTGCAGGGTGAGCAGTACTTC.

The chain combines TRBV5-6 with TRBJ2-1, with TRBD2 matching 10 bases. This CDR3 comprises 17 residues. Trimming at V came to 0 bases and at J to 7 bases, leaving 10 bases not matched to a gene. Germline lookup yields CDR1 SGHDT and CDR2 YYEEEE. The DNA for the CDR3 is TGTGCCAGCAGCTTGGCCGAAATAGCGGGAGGTCGGAATGAGCAGTTCTTC. It is translated as CASSLAEIAGGRNEQFF.

The chain combines TRBV28 with TRBJ2-6; either TRBD1 or TRBD2 may supply D (5 bases each). The CDR3 runs 16 residues. Germline CDR1 MDHEN, CDR2 SYDVKM. The V gene lost 1 base and the J gene lost 2 bases, with 9 bases spanning the gap. The CDR3 sequence is CASSLLRGAGANVLTF. CDR3 DNA sequence: TGTGCCAGCAGTTTATTGCGAGGGGCTGGGGCCAACGTCCTGACTTTC.

The genes are TRBV7-6 and TRBJ2-1; D might be TRBD2 (6 bases). The V and J ends lost 6 bases and 0 bases respectively, with 15 bases between them. This CDR3 has 16 residues. In germline, CDR1 is SGHVS, CDR2 FNYEAQ. Written as DNA, the CDR3 is TGTGCCAGCAGTAATATGCGGGGAAGCTCCTACAATGAGCAGTTCTTC. Residues: CASSNMRGSSYNEQFF.

The J gene is TRBJ2-1, the V gene TRBV5-1; D may be TRBD1 (6 bases). With 6 bases removed from V and 5 bases from J, the gap between germline ends came to 18 bases. Germline lookup yields CDR1 SGHRS and CDR2 YFSETQ. The length of the CDR3 is 15 residues. CDR3 region: CASTPTGLPHNEQFF. As DNA, the CDR3 is TGCGCCAGCACCCCGACAGGCCTTCCCCACAATGAGCAGTTCTTC. Looking up the rest from reference TRBV5-1 and TRBJ2-1 gives the full variable domain: KAGVTQTPRYLIKTRGQQVTLSCSPISGHRSVSWYQQTPGQGLQFLFEYFSETQRNKGNFPGRFSGRQFSNSRSEMNVSTLELGDSALYLCASTPTGLPHNEQFFGPGTRLTVL.

The chain employs TRBV9 and TRBJ2-3; D uncertain. CDR3 size: 15 residues. Germline-derived CDR1 and CDR2 are SGDLS and YYNGEE. Trimming left V 0 bases short and J 5 bases short, with 13 bases between. CDR3 in DNA: TGTGCCAGCAGCGTAGTCTCGACCGGAGAAGATACGCAGTATTTT. Translation: CASSVVSTGEDTQYF.

The genes are TRBV6-1 and TRBJ1-2; TRBD1 might be the D (5 bases). Germline-derived CDR1 and CDR2 are MNHNS and SASEGT. Trimming stripped 4 bases from V and 0 bases from J, with 15 bases between. This CDR3 spans 16 amino acids. The chain's CDR3 is CASSVSTGVPNYGYTF. DNA of the CDR3: TGTGCCAGCAGTGTCTCAACAGGAGTCCCTAACTATGGCTACACCTTC.

The gene calls are TRBV7-9 and TRBJ2-7, with 9 bases identical to TRBD2. Germline CDR1 reads SEHNR; CDR2 reads FQNEAQ (reference sequence). The CDR3 has 16 residues. V lost 5 bases and J lost 2; bases outside the gene matches: 10. The CDR3 coding sequence is TGTGCCAGCAGCCCTAAAACTAGCGGGCCGGCCTACGAGCAGTACTTC. Its translation: CASSPKTSGPAYEQYF. The variable domain in full, completed from reference TRBV7-9 and TRBJ2-7, reads DTGVSQNPRHKITKRGQNVTFRCDPISEHNRLYWYRQTLGQGPEFLTYFQNEAQLEKSRLLSDRFSAERPKGSFSTLEIQRTEQGDSAMYLCASSPKTSGPAYEQYFGPGTRLTVT.

The V and J genes are TRBV15 and TRBJ2-7; the D call may be TRBD1 or TRBD2 (5 bases each). Between the trimmed V and J ends, which lost 3 bases and 3 bases, there was a span of 18 bases. This CDR3 region has 16 residues. CDR1 is LNHNV and CDR2 is YYDKDF in the germline V gene (reference sequence). The CDR3, as DNA: TGTGCCACCAGCAGGACGCCGGGACGGAGGAACTACGAGCAGTACTTC. It translates to CATSRTPGRRNYEQYF.

This chain connects TRBV7-9 to TRBJ2-5, with 16 bases fitting TRBD2. Trimming removed 4 bases from V and 5 bases from J; junction bases left unmatched: 4. Germline CDR1 is SEHNR and CDR2 is FQNEAQ (reference sequence). This CDR3 has 16 residues. The CDR3 region is CASSSTGLAGGETQYF. The CDR3 nucleotides read TGTGCCAGCAGCTCTACGGGACTAGCGGGAGGGGAGACCCAGTACTTC.

The chain recombines TRBV18 with TRBJ2-6; 7 bases line up with TRBD1. Per the germline V gene, CDR1 is KGHSH and CDR2 is LQKENI. The CDR3 spans 15 residues. Trimming took 5 bases from V and 2 from J; bases not matched to a gene: 3. The CDR3: CASSATGTGANVLTF. CDR3 nucleotide sequence: TGTGCCAGCTCAGCGACAGGGACTGGGGCCAACGTCCTGACTTTC.

The V gene is TRBV6-6, the J gene TRBJ1-1; D perhaps matches TRBD1 (5 bases). The V and J ends lost 4 bases and 1 base respectively, with 13 bases between them. This CDR3 contains 15 residues. The V gene's germline CDR1 is MNHNY and CDR2 SVGAGI (reference sequence). DNA of the CDR3: TGTGCCAGCAGTTGGGGGGACGGGGGGAACACTGAAGCTTTCTTT. As protein: CASSWGDGGNTEAFF.